This T cell receptor (beta chain) was profiled in a study of PD-1 blockade in classical Hodgkin lymphoma. A remark on this clone: The antigen is undetermined.

Clones were read by immunoSEQ multiplex PCR, and TCRdb kept only the in-frame ones, dropping some. The sample yields 10,000 to 15,000 clones, under 90% seen once. Whole-study results and caveats: By C4D1 there was a significant rise in CD4+ TCR diversity but not in CD8+ TCR diversity. A reduction in baseline TCR diversity was reportedly seen in newly diagnosed patients relative to healthy donors.

Autologous stem cell transplantation was followed by relapse in every patient, and brentuximab vedotin exposure varied. The authors purified CD4+ T cells from thawed PBMCs by magnetic negative selection. This clonotype was obtained from a human donor with classical Hodgkin lymphoma. Specimen: CD4+ T cells from blood, collected at baseline.

The DNA of the CDR3 is TGCGCCAGCAGCCGGGACCGAGGGAACACCGGGGAGCTGTTTTTT. It is translated as CASSRDRGNTGELFF. The chain has TRBV5-1 and TRBJ2-2; D is perhaps TRBD1 or TRBD2 (5 bases each). CDR1 is SGHRS, CDR2 YFSETQ, per germline. Trimming removed 4 bases at V and 1 base at J, with 11 bases between. The CDR3 extends over 15 amino acids.